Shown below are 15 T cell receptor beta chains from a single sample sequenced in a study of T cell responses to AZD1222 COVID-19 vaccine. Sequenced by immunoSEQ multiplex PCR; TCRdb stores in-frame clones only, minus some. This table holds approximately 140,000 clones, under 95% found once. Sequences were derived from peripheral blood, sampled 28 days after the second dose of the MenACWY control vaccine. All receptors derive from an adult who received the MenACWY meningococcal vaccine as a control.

CDR3 DNA: TGTGCCAGTACCCTGGGACAGGGGGCAGCTGAAGCTTTCTTT. As protein: CASTLGQGAAEAFF. The chain uses TRBV19 and TRBJ1-1, with TRBD1 matching over 12 bases. The CDR3 extends over 14 amino acids. Germline loops: CDR1 LNHDA, CDR2 SQIVND (reference sequence). V trimming: 7 bases; J trimming: 6 bases; junction bases outside the gene matches: 6.

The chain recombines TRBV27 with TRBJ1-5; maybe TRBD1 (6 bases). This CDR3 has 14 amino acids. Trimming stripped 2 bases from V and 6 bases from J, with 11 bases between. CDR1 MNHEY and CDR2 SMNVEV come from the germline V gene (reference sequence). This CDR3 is CASSLKGETQPQHF. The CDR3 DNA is TGTGCCAGCAGTTTAAAGGGGGAGACTCAGCCCCAGCATTTT.

CDR3 coding DNA: TGTGCCAGCAGTGAATGGGATTCCTCCTATAATTCACCCCTCCACTTT. Translated: CASSEWDSSYNSPLHF. V gene TRBV2 combines with J gene TRBJ1-6; no firm D call. Between the trimmed V and J ends, which lost 2 bases and 0 bases, there was a span of 8 bases. This CDR3 has 16 residues. Germline CDR1 is SNHLY and CDR2 is FYNNEI.

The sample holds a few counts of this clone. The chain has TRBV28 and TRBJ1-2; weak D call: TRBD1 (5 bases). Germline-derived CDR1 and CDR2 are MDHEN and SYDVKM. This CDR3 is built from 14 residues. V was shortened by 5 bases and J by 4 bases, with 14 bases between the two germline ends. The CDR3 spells CASSLSRALYGYTF. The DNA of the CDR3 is TGTGCCAGCAGTCTCTCCAGGGCCCTCTATGGCTACACCTTC.

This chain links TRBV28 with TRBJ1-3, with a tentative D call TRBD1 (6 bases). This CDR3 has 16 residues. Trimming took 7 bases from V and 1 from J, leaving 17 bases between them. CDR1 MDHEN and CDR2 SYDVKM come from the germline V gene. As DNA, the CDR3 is TGTGCCAGCAATTCTGGGGGGCGAATTTCTGGAAACACCATATATTTT. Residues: CASNSGGRISGNTIYF.

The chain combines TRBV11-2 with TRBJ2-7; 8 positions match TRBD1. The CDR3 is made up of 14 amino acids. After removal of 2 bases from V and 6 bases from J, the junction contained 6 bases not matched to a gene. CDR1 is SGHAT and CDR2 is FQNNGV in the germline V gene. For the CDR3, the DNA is TGTGCCAGCAGCTTACCCGGACAGGGATCCGAGCAGTACTTC. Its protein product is CASSLPGQGSEQYF.

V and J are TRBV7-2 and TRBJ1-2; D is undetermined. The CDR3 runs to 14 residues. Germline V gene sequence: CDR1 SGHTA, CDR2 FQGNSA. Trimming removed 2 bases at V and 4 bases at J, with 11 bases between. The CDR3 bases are TGTGCCAGCAGCTTAAGGCAGGCTCGCTATGGCTACACCTTC. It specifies CASSLRQARYGYTF.

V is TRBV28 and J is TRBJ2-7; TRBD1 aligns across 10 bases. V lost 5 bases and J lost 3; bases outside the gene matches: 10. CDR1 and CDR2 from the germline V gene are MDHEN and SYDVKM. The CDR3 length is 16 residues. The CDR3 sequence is CASSDSGQGLYYEQYF. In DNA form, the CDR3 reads TGTGCCAGCAGTGACTCGGGACAGGGGCTGTACTACGAGCAGTACTTC.

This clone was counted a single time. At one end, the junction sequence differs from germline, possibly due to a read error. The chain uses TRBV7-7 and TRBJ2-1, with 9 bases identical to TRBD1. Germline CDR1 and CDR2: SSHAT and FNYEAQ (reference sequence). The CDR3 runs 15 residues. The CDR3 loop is CASSMGQGVANEQFF. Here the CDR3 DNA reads TGTGCTAGCAGCATGGGACAGGGAGTAGCCAATGAGCAGTTCTTC.

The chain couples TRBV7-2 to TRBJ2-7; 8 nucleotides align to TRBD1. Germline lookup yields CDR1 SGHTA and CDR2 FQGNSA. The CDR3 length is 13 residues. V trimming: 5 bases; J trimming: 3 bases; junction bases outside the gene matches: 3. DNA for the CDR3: TGTGCCAGCAGCCTCGGGACAGGCTACGAGCAGTACTTC. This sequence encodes CASSLGTGYEQYF.

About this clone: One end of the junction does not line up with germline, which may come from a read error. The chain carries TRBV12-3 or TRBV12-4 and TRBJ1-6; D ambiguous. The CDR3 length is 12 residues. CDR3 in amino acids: CASGFRYSPLHF. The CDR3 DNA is TGTGCCAGCGGTTTTAGATATTCACCCCTCCACTTT.

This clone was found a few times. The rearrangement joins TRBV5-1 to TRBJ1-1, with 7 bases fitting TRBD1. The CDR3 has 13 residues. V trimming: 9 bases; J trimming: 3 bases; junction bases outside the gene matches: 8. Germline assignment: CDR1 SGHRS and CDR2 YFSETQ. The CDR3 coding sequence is TGCGCCACTAGACAGGGTCGAGACACTGAAGCTTTCTTT. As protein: CATRQGRDTEAFF.

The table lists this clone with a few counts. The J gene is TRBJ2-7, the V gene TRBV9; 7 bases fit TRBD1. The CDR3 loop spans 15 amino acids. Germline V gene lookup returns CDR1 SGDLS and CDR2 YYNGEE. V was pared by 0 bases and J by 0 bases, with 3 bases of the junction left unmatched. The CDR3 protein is CASSVEGTASYEQYF. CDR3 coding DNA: TGTGCCAGCAGCGTAGAAGGGACAGCCTCCTACGAGCAGTACTTC.

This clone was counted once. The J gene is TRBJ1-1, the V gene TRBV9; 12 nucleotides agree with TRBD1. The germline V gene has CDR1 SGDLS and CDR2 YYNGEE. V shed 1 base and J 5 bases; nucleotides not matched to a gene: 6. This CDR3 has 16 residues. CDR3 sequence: CASSVTGQGARTEAFF. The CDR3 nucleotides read TGTGCCAGCAGCGTAACGGGACAGGGGGCGCGTACTGAAGCTTTCTTT.

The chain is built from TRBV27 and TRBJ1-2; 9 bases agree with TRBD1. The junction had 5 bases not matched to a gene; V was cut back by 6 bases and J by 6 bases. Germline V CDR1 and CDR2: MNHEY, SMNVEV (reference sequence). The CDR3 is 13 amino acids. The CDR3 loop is CASSRDRVNGYTF. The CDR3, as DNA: TGTGCCAGCAGCAGGGACAGGGTGAATGGCTACACCTTC.